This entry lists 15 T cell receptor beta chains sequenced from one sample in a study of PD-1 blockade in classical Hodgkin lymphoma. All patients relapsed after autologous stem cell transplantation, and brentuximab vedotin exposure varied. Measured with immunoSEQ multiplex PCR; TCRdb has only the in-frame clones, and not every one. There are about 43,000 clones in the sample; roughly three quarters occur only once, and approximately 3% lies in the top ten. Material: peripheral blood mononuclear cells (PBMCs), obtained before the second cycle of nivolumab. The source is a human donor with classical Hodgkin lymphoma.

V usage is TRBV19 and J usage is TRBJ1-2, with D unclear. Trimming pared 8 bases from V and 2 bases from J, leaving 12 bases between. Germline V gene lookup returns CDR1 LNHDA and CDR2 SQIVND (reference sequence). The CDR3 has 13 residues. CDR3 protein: CASCFGNNYGYTF. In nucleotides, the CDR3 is TGTGCCAGTTGTTTCGGTAACAACTATGGCTACACCTTC. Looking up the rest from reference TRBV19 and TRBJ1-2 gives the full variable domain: DGGITQSPKYLFRKEGQNVTLSCEQNLNHDAMYWYRQDPGQGLRLIYYSQIVNDFQKGDIAEGYSVSREKKESFPLTVTSAQKNPTAFYLCASCFGNNYGYTFGSGTRLTVV.

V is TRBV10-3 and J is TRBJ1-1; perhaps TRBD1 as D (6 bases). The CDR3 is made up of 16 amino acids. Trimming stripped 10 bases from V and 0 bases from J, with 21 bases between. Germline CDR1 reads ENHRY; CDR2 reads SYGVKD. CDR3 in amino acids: CATSGGGGSMNTEAFF. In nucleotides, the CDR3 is TGTGCCACAAGTGGAGGGGGGGGTTCTATGAACACTGAAGCTTTCTTT.

Here the CDR3 DNA reads TGTGCCAGCAGTGACAGGAAGGGCTCTGGAAACACCATATATTTT. Translation: CASSDRKGSGNTIYF. The chain links TRBV2 to TRBJ1-3, with D uncertain. With 3 bases removed from V and 0 bases from J, the gap between germline ends came to 9 bases. The CDR3 extends over 15 amino acids. Per the germline V gene, CDR1 is SNHLY and CDR2 is FYNNEI.

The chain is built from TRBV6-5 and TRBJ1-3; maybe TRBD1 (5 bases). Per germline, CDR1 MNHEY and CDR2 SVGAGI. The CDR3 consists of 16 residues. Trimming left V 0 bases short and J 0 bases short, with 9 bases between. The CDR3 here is CASSYSAGHSGNTIYF. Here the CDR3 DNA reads TGTGCCAGCAGTTACTCGGCAGGACACTCTGGAAACACCATATATTTT.

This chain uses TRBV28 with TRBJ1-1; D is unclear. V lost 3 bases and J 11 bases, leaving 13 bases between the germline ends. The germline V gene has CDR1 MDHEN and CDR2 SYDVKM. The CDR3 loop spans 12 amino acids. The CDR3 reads CASSLLRDGAFF. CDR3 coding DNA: TGTGCCAGCAGTTTGCTACGCGACGGGGCTTTCTTT.

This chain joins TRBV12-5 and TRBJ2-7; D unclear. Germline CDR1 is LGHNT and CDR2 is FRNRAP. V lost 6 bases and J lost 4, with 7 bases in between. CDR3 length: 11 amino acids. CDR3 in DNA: TGTGCTAGTGGCTACTCGTACGAGCAGTACTTC. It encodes CASGYSYEQYF.

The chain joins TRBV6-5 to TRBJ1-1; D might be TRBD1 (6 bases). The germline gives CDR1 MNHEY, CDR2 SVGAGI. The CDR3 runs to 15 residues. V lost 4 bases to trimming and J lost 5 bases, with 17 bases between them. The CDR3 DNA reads TGTGCCAGCAGTTTCTTGACAGGTCCGGGGACTGAAGCTTTCTTT. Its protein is CASSFLTGPGTEAFF.

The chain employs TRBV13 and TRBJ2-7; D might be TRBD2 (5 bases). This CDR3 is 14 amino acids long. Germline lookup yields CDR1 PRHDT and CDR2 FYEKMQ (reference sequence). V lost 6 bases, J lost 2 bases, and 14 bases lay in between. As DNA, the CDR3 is TGTGCCAGCAGTTCCTCGGACTTGACCTACGAGCAGTACTTC. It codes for CASSSSDLTYEQYF.

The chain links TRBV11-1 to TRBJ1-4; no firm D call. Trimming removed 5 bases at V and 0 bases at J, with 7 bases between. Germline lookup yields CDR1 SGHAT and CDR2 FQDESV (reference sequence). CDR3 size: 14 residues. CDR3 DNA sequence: TGTGCCAGCAGCGCCCGGTCAACTAATGAAAAACTGTTTTTT. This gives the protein CASSARSTNEKLFF.

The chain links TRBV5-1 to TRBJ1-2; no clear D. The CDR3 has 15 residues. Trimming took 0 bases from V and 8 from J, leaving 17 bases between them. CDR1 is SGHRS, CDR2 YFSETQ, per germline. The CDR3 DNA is TGCGCCAGCAGCTTGGCCCTGACCGTCTTGGGGGGCTACACCTTC. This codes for CASSLALTVLGGYTF.

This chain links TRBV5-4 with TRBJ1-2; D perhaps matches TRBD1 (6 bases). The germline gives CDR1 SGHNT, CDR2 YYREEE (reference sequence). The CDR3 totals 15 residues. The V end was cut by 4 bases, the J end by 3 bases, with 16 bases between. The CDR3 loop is CASSRRTVDYYGYTF. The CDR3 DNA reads TGTGCCAGCAGCCGCAGGACAGTCGACTACTATGGCTACACCTTC.

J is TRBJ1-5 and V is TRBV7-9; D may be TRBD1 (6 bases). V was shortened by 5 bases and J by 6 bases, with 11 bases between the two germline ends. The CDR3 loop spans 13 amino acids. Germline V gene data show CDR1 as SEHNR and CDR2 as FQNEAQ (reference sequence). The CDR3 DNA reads TGTGCCAGCAGCATAACAGGGACTCAGCCCCAGCATTTT. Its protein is CASSITGTQPQHF.

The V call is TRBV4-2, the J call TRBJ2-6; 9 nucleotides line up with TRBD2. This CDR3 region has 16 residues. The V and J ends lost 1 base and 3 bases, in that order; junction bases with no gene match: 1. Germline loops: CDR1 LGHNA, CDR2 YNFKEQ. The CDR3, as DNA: TGTGCCAGCAGCCAAGGAGCGGGAGGTGGGGCCAACGTCCTGACTTTC. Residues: CASSQGAGGGANVLTF.

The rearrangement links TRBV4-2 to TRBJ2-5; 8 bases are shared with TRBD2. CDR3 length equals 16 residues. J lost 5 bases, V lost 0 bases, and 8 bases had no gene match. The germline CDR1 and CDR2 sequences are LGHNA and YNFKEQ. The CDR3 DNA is TGTGCCAGCAGCCAAGATGGTAGCGGGGAGGGGGAGACCCAGTACTTC. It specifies CASSQDGSGEGETQYF.

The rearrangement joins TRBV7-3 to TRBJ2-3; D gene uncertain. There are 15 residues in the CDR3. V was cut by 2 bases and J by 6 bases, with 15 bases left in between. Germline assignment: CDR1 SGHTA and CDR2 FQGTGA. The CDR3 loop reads CASSLGSAARDTQYF. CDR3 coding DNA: TGTGCCAGCAGCTTAGGGTCGGCGGCAAGGGATACGCAGTATTTT.